This T cell receptor (beta chain) was identified during a study of shared clonotypes between healthy human individuals. Some clones are missing from TCRdb's copy, which holds only in-frame ones; the method was immunoSEQ multiplex PCR. The sample lists 550,000 to 700,000 clones; 55% to 85% were seen once. CDR3 size: 15 residues. The germline gives CDR1 MDHEN, CDR2 SYDVKM. Germline trimming cut 6 bases from V and 1 base from J; bases unmatched to any gene: 4. This clone was picked up a small number of times. Its matching antigen is unknown. Whole-study results and caveats: Few donors restricted represented genetic and exposure-history diversity.

Sequenced input: memory CD4+ T cells sorted from blood. This sample's subset: CD45RA-negative fraction. This clonotype originated in a woman in her 30s in good health. J is TRBJ2-7 and V is TRBV28; 12 positions match TRBD2. CDR3: CASRGLAGGSYEQYF. CDR3 DNA sequence: TGTGCCAGCAGGGGACTAGCGGGTGGATCCTACGAGCAGTACTTC.